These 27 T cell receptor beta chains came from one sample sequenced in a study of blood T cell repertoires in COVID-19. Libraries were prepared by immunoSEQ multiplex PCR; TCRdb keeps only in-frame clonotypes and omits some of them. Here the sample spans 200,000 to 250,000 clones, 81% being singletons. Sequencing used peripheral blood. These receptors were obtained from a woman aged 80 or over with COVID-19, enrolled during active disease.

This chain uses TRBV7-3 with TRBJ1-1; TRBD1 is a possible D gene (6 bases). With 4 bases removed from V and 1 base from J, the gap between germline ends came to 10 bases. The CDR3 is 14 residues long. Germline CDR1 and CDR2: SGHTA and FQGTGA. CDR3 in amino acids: CASSSRGGNTEAFF. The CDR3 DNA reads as TGTGCCAGCAGCTCAAGAGGGGGGAACACTGAAGCTTTCTTT.

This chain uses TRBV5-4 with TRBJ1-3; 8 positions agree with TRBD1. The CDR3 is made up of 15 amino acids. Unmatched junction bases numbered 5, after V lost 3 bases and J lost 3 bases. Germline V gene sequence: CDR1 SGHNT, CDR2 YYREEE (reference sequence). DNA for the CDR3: TGTGCCAGCAGCTCGCAGGGGGCGCTTGGAAACACCATATATTTT. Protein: CASSSQGALGNTIYF. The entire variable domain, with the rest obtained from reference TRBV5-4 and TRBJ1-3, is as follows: ETGVTQSPTHLIKTRGQQVTLRCSSQSGHNTVSWYQQALGQGPQFIFQYYREEENGRGNFPPRFSGLQFPNYSSELNVNALELDDSALYLCASSSQGALGNTIYFGEGSWLTVV.

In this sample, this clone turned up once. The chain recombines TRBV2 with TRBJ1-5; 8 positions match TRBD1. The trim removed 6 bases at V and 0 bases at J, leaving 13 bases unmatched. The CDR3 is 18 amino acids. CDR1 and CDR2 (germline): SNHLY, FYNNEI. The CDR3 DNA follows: TGTGCCAGCAGCACTACCGACAGGGGAAGGAATAGCAATCAGCCCCAGCATTTT. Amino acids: CASSTTDRGRNSNQPQHF.

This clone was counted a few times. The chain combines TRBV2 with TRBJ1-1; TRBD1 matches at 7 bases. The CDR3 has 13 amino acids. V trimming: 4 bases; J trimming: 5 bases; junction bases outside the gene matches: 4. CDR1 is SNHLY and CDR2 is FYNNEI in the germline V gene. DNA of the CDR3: TGTGCCAGCAGTGGACAGGGTTGGACTGAAGCTTTCTTT. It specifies CASSGQGWTEAFF.

The CDR3 region is CASSEVGQVGKETQYF. The DNA of the CDR3 is TGTGCCAGCAGTGAAGTCGGACAGGTGGGGAAAGAGACCCAGTACTTC. The V and J genes are TRBV6-1 and TRBJ2-5; the match to TRBD1 covers 7 bases. The CDR3 sequence is 16 residues long. V dropped 1 base and J dropped 3; count of bases not matched to a gene: 8. CDR1 and CDR2 (germline): MNHNS, SASEGT.

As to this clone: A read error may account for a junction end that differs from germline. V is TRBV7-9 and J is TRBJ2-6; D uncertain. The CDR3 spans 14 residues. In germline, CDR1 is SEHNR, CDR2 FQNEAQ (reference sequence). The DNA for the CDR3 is TGTGCCAGCAGCTTAGTGCAGGCACTGACGCCCGTGTCTTTC. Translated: CASSLVQALTPVSF.

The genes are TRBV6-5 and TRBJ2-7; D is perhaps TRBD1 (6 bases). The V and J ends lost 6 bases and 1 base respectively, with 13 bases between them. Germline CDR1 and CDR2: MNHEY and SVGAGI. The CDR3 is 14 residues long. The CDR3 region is CASSAGTTSYEQYF. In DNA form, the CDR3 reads TGTGCCAGCAGCGCCGGGACAACTTCCTACGAGCAGTACTTC.

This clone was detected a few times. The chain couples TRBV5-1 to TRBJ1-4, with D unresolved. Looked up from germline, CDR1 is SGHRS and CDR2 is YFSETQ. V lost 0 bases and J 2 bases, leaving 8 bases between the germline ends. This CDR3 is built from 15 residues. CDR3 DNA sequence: TGCGCCAGCAGCTTGGACGGGAGCACTAATGAAAAACTGTTTTTT. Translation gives CASSLDGSTNEKLFF.

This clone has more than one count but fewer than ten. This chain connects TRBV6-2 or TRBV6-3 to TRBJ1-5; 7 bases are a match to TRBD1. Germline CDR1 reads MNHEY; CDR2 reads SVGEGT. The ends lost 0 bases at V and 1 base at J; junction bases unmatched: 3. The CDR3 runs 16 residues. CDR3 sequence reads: CASSYSSRGSNQPQHF. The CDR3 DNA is TGTGCCAGCAGTTACTCGAGCAGGGGGAGCAATCAGCCCCAGCATTTT.

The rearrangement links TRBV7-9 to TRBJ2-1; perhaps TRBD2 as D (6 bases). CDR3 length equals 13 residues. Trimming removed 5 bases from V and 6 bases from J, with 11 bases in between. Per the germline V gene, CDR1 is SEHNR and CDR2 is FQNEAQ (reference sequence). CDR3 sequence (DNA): TGTGCCAGCAGCAGGGCCGGGGGCAATGAGCAGTTCTTC. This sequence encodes CASSRAGGNEQFF.

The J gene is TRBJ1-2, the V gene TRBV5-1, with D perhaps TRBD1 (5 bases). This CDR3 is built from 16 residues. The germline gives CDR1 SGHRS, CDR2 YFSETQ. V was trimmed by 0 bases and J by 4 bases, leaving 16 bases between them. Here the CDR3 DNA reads TGCGCCAGCAGCTTGGGGGGGGGAGGGATCGGCTATGGCTACACCTTC. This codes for CASSLGGGGIGYGYTF.

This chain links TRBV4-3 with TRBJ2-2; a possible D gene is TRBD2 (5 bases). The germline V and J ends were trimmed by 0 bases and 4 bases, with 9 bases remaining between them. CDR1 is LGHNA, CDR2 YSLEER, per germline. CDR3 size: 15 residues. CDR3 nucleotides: TGCGCCAGCAGCCAAGATCTAGCACCCACCGGGGAGCTGTTTTTT. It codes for CASSQDLAPTGELFF.

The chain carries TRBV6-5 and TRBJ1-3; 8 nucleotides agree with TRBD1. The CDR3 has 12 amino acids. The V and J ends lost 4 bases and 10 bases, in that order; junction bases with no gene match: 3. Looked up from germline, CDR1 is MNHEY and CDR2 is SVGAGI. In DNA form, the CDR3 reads TGTGCCAGCAGTTGGACAGGGCAAACCATATATTTT. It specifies CASSWTGQTIYF.

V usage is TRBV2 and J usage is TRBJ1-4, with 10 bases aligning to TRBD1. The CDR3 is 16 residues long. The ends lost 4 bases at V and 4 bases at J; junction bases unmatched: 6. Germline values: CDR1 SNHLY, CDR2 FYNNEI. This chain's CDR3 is CASSAGTGAFNEKLFF. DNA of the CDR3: TGTGCCAGCAGTGCGGGGACAGGGGCCTTTAATGAAAAACTGTTTTTT.

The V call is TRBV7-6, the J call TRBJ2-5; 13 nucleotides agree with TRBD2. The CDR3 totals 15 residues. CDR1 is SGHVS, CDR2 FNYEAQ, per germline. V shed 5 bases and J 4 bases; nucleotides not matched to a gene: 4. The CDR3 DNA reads TGTGCCAGCAGCCCCCGGACTAGCGGGAGAGAGACCCAGTACTTC. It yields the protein CASSPRTSGRETQYF.

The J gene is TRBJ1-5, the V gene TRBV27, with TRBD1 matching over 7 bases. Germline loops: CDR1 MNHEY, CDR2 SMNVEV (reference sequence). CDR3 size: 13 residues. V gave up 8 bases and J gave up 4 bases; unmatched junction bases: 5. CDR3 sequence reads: CASDRALNQPQHF. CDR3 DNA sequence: TGTGCCAGCGACAGGGCGTTAAATCAGCCCCAGCATTTT.

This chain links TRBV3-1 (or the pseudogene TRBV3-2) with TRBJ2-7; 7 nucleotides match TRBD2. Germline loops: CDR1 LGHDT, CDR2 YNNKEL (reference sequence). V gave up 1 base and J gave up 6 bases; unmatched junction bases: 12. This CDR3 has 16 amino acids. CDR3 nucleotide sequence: TGTGCCAGCAGCCAAGTCGGAGCGGGACCCCGAAGCGAGCAGTACTTC. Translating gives CASSQVGAGPRSEQYF.

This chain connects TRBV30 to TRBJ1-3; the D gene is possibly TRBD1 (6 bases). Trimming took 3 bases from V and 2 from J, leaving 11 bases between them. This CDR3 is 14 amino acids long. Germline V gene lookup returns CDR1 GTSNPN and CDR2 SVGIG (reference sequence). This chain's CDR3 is CAWRIPGAGNTIYF. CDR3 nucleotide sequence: TGTGCCTGGAGGATCCCAGGGGCTGGAAACACCATATATTTT.

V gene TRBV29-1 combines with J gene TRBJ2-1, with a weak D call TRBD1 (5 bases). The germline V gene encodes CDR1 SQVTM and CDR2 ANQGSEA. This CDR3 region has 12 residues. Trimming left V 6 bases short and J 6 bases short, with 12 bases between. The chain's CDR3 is CSVARQGNEQFF. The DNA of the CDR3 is TGCAGCGTCGCTCGCCAGGGCAATGAGCAGTTCTTC.

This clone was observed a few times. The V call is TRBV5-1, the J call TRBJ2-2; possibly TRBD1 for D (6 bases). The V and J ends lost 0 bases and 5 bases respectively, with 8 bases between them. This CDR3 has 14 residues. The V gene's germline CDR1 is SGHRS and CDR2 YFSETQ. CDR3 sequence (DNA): TGCGCCAGCAGCTTGGATACAGGGACCGGGGAGCTGTTTTTT. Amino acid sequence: CASSLDTGTGELFF.

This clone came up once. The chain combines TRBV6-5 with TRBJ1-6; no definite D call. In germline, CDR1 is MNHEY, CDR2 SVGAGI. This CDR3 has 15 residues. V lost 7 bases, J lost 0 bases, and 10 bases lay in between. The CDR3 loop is CASKKVSSYNSPLHF. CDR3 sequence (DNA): TGTGCCAGCAAAAAAGTGAGCTCCTATAATTCACCCCTCCACTTT.

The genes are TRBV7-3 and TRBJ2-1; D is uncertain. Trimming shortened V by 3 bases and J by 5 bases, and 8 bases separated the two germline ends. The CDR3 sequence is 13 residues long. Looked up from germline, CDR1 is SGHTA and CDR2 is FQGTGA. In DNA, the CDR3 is TGTGCCAGCAGCTTGGCGGTAGACAATGAGCAGTTCTTC. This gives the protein CASSLAVDNEQFF. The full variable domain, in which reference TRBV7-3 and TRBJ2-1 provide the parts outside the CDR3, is GAGVSQTPSNKVTEKGKYVELRCDPISGHTALYWYRQSLGQGPEFLIYFQGTGAADDSGLPNDRFFAVRPEGSVSTLKIQRTERGDSAVYLCASSLAVDNEQFFGPGTRLTVL.

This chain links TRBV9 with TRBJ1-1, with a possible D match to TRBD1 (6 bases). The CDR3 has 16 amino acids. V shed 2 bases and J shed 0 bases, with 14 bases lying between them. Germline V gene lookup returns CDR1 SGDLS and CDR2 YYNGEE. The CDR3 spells CASSVRATGMNTEAFF. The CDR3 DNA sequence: TGTGCCAGCAGCGTTAGGGCTACAGGGATGAACACTGAAGCTTTCTTT.

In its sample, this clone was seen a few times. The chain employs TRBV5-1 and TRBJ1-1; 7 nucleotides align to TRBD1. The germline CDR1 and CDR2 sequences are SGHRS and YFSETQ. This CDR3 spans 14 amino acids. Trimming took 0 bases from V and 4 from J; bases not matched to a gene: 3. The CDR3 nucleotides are TGCGCCAGCAGCTTGGACAGGGGAGGCACTGAAGCTTTCTTT. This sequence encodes CASSLDRGGTEAFF.

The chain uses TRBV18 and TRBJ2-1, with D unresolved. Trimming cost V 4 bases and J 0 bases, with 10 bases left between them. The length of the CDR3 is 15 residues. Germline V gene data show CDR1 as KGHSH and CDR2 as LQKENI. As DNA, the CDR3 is TGTGCCAGCTCACTACTGGAGAGCTCCTACAATGAGCAGTTCTTC. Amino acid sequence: CASSLLESSYNEQFF.

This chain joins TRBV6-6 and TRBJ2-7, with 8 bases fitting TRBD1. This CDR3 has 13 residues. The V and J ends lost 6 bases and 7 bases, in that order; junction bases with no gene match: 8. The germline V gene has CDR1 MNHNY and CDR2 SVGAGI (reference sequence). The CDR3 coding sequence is TGTGCCAGCAGGTTAGGACAGGGCGGAGAGCAGTACTTC. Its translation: CASRLGQGGEQYF.

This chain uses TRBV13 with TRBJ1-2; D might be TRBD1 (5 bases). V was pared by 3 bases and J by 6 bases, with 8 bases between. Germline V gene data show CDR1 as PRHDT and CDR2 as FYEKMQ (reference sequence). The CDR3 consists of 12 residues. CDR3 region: CASSLIRDGYTF. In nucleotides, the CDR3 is TGTGCCAGCAGCTTGATCAGGGATGGCTACACCTTC.